The 24 T cell receptor beta chains below were found in one sample sequenced in a study of a mutant IDH1 vaccine in newly diagnosed glioma. Indicated time point: baseline, week 1 (first vaccination visit). Stated treatment: pre-vaccination baseline after standard-of-care therapy. The data were produced by immunoSEQ multiplex PCR, yet TCRdb's version contains in-frame clones alone and is incomplete. Seen here are around 99,000 clones, roughly 77% observed once, and the top ten hold 6% to 8%. Sequenced material: PBMCs, taken from a glioma patient treated with radiotherapy, temozolomide or both. The source is a man aged 35 to 55 with glioma.

The chain employs TRBV19 and TRBJ2-1, with D hard to call. The CDR3 extends over 14 amino acids. Between the trimmed V and J ends, which lost 2 bases and 6 bases, there was a span of 11 bases. In germline, CDR1 is LNHDA, CDR2 SQIVND (reference sequence). The CDR3 sequence: CASSIYTGSNEQFF. The DNA of the CDR3 is TGTGCCAGTAGTATATATACCGGGTCCAATGAGCAGTTCTTC. The full variable domain, with the rest looked up from reference TRBV19 and TRBJ2-1, is DGGITQSPKYLFRKEGQNVTLSCEQNLNHDAMYWYRQDPGQGLRLIYYSQIVNDFQKGDIAEGYSVSREKKESFPLTVTSAQKNPTAFYLCASSIYTGSNEQFFGPGTRLTVL.

The chain combines TRBV6-5 with TRBJ2-7; D is perhaps TRBD1 (6 bases). CDR1 MNHEY and CDR2 SVGAGI come from the germline V gene. V lost 7 bases and J 5 bases, leaving 15 bases between the germline ends. The CDR3 contains 13 residues. CDR3 coding DNA: TGTGCCAGCACCATGGACAGTGGCCACGAGCAGTACTTC. Its translation is CASTMDSGHEQYF.

This chain connects TRBV5-1 to TRBJ1-5; D ambiguous. The ends were cut back, 0 bases at V and 1 base at J, with 11 bases in the middle. The CDR3 sequence is 16 residues long. Germline V gives CDR1 SGHRS, CDR2 YFSETQ. CDR3 DNA sequence: TGCGCCAGCAGCTTGGGAGGGATGGGAAGCAATCAGCCCCAGCATTTT. Translating it yields CASSLGGMGSNQPQHF.

V usage is TRBV7-2 and J usage is TRBJ2-3, with 8 bases lining up with TRBD2. Looked up from germline, CDR1 is SGHTA and CDR2 is FQGNSA. CDR3 length: 15 residues. The ends lost 3 bases at V and 0 bases at J; junction bases unmatched: 2. The DNA of the CDR3 is TGTGCCAGCAGCTTTGCTAGCGGGAGCACAGATACGCAGTATTTT. Protein sequence: CASSFASGSTDTQYF.

The chain links TRBV19 to TRBJ2-7; D is possibly TRBD1 or TRBD2 (5 bases each). Germline CDR1 reads LNHDA; CDR2 reads SQIVND (reference sequence). Trimming removed 6 bases at V and 0 bases at J, with 12 bases between. CDR3 length equals 14 residues. CDR3 nucleotide sequence: TGTGCCAGTAGCGGGGCGGGCGCCTCCTACGAGCAGTACTTC. Its translation: CASSGAGASYEQYF.

The CDR3 region is CASSESPGVGGYTF. DNA for the CDR3: TGTGCCAGCAGTGAGTCTCCAGGGGTAGGCGGCTACACCTTC. This chain uses TRBV6-4 with TRBJ1-2, with D possibly matching TRBD1 (6 bases). Deletions cut 3 bases from V and 8 bases from J, with 16 bases between. Germline V gene lookup returns CDR1 MRHNA and CDR2 SNTAGT. The length of the CDR3 is 14 residues.

The chain combines TRBV5-4 with TRBJ2-3; TRBD1 matches 7 bases. J was trimmed by 5 bases and V by 3 bases; bases with no gene match: 9. The CDR3 is 15 residues long. Germline CDR1 is SGHNT and CDR2 is YYREEE (reference sequence). The CDR3 sequence is CASSYTGAQRDTQYF. CDR3 sequence (DNA): TGTGCCAGCAGCTATACAGGGGCCCAGCGAGATACGCAGTATTTT.

J is TRBJ2-5 and V is TRBV9; no definite D call. Trimming shortened V by 2 bases and J by 5 bases, and 13 bases separated the two germline ends. Germline loops: CDR1 SGDLS, CDR2 YYNGEE. The length of the CDR3 is 14 residues. The CDR3 reads CASSVSPTLETQYF. Written as DNA, the CDR3 is TGTGCCAGCAGCGTCTCCCCGACTTTGGAGACCCAGTACTTC.

The chain uses TRBV5-1 and TRBJ1-4; D perhaps matches TRBD1 (5 bases). CDR1 is SGHRS and CDR2 is YFSETQ in the germline V gene. The CDR3 totals 13 residues. Trimming left V 4 bases short and J 4 bases short, with 8 bases between. The CDR3: CASSKGINEKLFF. DNA of the CDR3: TGCGCCAGCAGCAAGGGGATTAATGAAAAACTGTTTTTT. Full variable domain (remainder filled in from reference TRBV5-1 and TRBJ1-4): KAGVTQTPRYLIKTRGQQVTLSCSPISGHRSVSWYQQTPGQGLQFLFEYFSETQRNKGNFPGRFSGRQFSNSRSEMNVSTLELGDSALYLCASSKGINEKLFFGSGTQLSVL.

This sequence joins TRBV19 and TRBJ2-7; D may match TRBD1 or TRBD2 (5 bases each). The length of the CDR3 is 13 residues. Trimming removed 3 bases at V and 0 bases at J, with 6 bases between. Germline values: CDR1 LNHDA, CDR2 SQIVND (reference sequence). CDR3 residues: CASSIGTSYEQYF. CDR3 in DNA: TGTGCCAGTAGTATTGGGACCTCCTACGAGCAGTACTTC.

This sequence joins TRBV9 and TRBJ2-7; 7 bases map to TRBD1. The CDR3 contains 16 residues. V was clipped by 0 bases and J by 7 bases; unmatched bases: 13. Looked up from germline, CDR1 is SGDLS and CDR2 is YYNGEE. The CDR3 reads CASSVGNRGSGAEQYF. For the CDR3, the DNA is TGTGCCAGCAGCGTAGGGAACAGGGGTTCAGGAGCGGAGCAGTACTTC.

The chain joins TRBV7-2 to TRBJ1-2, with 12 bases that match TRBD1. V was clipped by 4 bases and J by 8 bases; unmatched bases: 11. CDR1 is SGHTA, CDR2 FQGNSA, per germline. CDR3 length: 16 amino acids. CDR3 loop: CASSSSAGQGAVGYTF. The DNA for the CDR3 is TGTGCCAGCAGCTCGTCAGCGGGACAGGGGGCCGTGGGCTACACCTTC.

The V gene is TRBV5-6, the J gene TRBJ2-7; 9 nucleotides align to TRBD1. In germline, CDR1 is SGHDT, CDR2 YYEEEE. Trimming at V came to 4 bases and at J to 3 bases, leaving 5 bases not matched to a gene. The CDR3 runs to 14 residues. CDR3 nucleotides: TGTGCCAGCAGCCCGGGGACAGGGAACTACGAGCAGTACTTC. This translates into CASSPGTGNYEQYF.

This clone appeared a single time. This chain links TRBV5-5 with TRBJ2-7, with a possible D match to TRBD2 (6 bases). CDR1 and CDR2 from the germline V gene are SGHKS and YYEKEE (reference sequence). The CDR3 covers 12 residues. Deletions cut 4 bases from V and 4 bases from J, with 9 bases between. CDR3 DNA: TGTGCCAGCAGCGGGGGACTGTACGAGCAGTACTTC. This translates into CASSGGLYEQYF.

This clone is a singleton in its sample. V usage is TRBV11-2 and J usage is TRBJ2-7, with D unclear. The ends were cut back, 0 bases at V and 1 base at J, with 10 bases in the middle. The CDR3 length is 15 residues. CDR1 is SGHAT and CDR2 is FQNNGV in the germline V gene. In DNA, the CDR3 is TGTGCCAGCAGCTTAGATGGCCGCCGGTCCTACGAGCAGTACTTC. It translates to CASSLDGRRSYEQYF.

The chain uses TRBV2 and TRBJ2-4, with D perhaps TRBD2 (6 bases). CDR1 and CDR2 (germline): SNHLY, FYNNEI. The ends were cut back, 4 bases at V and 0 bases at J, with 13 bases in the middle. The length of the CDR3 is 16 residues. The CDR3 region is CASSGGDLLAKNIQYF. The CDR3 DNA reads TGTGCCAGCAGTGGAGGGGACTTATTAGCCAAAAACATTCAGTACTTC.

V and J are TRBV4-3 and TRBJ2-7; a weak D match, TRBD1 (6 bases). Trimming shortened V by 1 base and J by 4 bases, and 14 bases separated the two germline ends. Germline V gives CDR1 LGHNA, CDR2 YSLEER. The CDR3 runs 15 residues. CDR3 sequence reads: CASSQGDRLVYEQYF. The DNA for the CDR3 is TGCGCCAGCAGCCAAGGAGACAGGCTGGTGTACGAGCAGTACTTC.

This clone has just one count. The gene calls are TRBV30 and TRBJ1-2; D remains ambiguous. V lost 4 bases, J lost 9 bases, and 12 bases lay in between. The CDR3 extends over 11 amino acids. Germline CDR1 GTSNPN, CDR2 SVGIG (reference sequence). CDR3 sequence: CAWTGIQRYTF. The CDR3 nucleotides read TGTGCCTGGACCGGGATTCAACGCTACACCTTC.

The J gene is TRBJ2-1, the V gene TRBV5-6; D gene uncertain. Germline CDR1 reads SGHDT; CDR2 reads YYEEEE. Trimming pared 5 bases from V and 4 bases from J, leaving 16 bases between. The CDR3 sequence is 15 residues long. CDR3 protein: CASSPGHSTYNEQFF. The CDR3 DNA reads as TGTGCCAGCAGTCCGGGTCACTCGACTTACAATGAGCAGTTCTTC.

The chain couples TRBV6-1 to TRBJ2-6; D ambiguous. The germline V gene encodes CDR1 MNHNS and CDR2 SASEGT. Trimming took 5 bases from V and 3 from J, leaving 11 bases between them. The CDR3 sequence is 15 residues long. This CDR3 is CASSPSAGGANVLTF. The CDR3 nucleotides read TGTGCCAGCAGTCCAAGCGCAGGTGGGGCCAACGTCCTGACTTTC.

The V gene is TRBV5-1, the J gene TRBJ1-2; the D is unclear. V lost 0 bases and J 4 bases, leaving 13 bases between the germline ends. The CDR3 consists of 15 residues. In germline, CDR1 is SGHRS, CDR2 YFSETQ. This CDR3 is CASSLAQSVIYGYTF. DNA of the CDR3: TGCGCCAGCAGCTTGGCTCAGAGCGTAATCTATGGCTACACCTTC.

This clone was observed a single time. This rearrangement joins TRBV7-2 to TRBJ2-3, with 8 bases matching TRBD1. The CDR3 extends over 16 amino acids. V was pared by 3 bases and J by 2 bases, with 7 bases of the junction left unmatched. Germline CDR1 is SGHTA and CDR2 is FQGNSA. The CDR3 region has the DNA TGTGCCAGCAGCTTCGACAGGGGCCCTCCCACAGATACGCAGTATTTT. It encodes CASSFDRGPPTDTQYF.

The chain employs TRBV19 and TRBJ2-3, with 8 bases matching TRBD2. The V segment lost 0 bases and the J segment 2 bases; nucleotides outside the gene matches: 7. CDR1 is LNHDA and CDR2 is SQIVND in the germline V gene (reference sequence). The CDR3 sequence is 17 residues long. The CDR3 bases are TGTGCCAGTAGTATAGACCTGGGGCGGGGGGACACAGATACGCAGTATTTT. Translation gives CASSIDLGRGDTDTQYF. The full variable domain, its missing parts supplied by reference TRBV19 and TRBJ2-3, is DGGITQSPKYLFRKEGQNVTLSCEQNLNHDAMYWYRQDPGQGLRLIYYSQIVNDFQKGDIAEGYSVSREKKESFPLTVTSAQKNPTAFYLCASSIDLGRGDTDTQYFGPGTRLTVL.

Only one count was recorded for this clone. V gene TRBV4-2 combines with J gene TRBJ2-3; D gene unclear. The germline V gene encodes CDR1 LGHNA and CDR2 YNFKEQ. Deletions cut 6 bases from V and 2 bases from J, with 12 bases between. The CDR3 length is 14 residues. The CDR3 reads CASRPDFPTDTQYF. The CDR3 DNA is TGTGCCAGCAGACCCGACTTTCCCACAGATACGCAGTATTTT.